The subject of this entry is one T cell receptor (beta chain). Its antigen is as yet unknown. The time point here: week 35, safety follow-up. Topical imiquimod accompanied each vaccine dose, which consisted of 300 ug of mutant IDH1 20-mer peptide. The record originates from a study of a mutant IDH1 vaccine in newly diagnosed glioma. Study summary: Earlier care involved radiotherapy, temozolomide, or both, and the majority received both.

The table came from immunoSEQ multiplex PCR; TCRdb's copy has only in-frame clones and leaves some out. This sample has around 60,000 clones; roughly 76% occur once, and the top ten carry under 6%. The germline gives CDR1 LGHNA, CDR2 YNFKEQ. There are 12 residues in the CDR3. The V and J ends lost 3 bases and 10 bases respectively, with 7 bases between them. The V gene is TRBV4-2, the J gene TRBJ1-6; D not certain. The starting material was PBMCs, obtained from a glioma patient whose treatment included an IDH1 peptide vaccine. This receptor was identified in a man in his forties or fifties with glioma. In nucleotides, the CDR3 is TGTGCCAGCAGCCAGGTCGAATCACCCCTCCACTTT. Residues: CASSQVESPLHF.